This T cell receptor beta chain comes out of a study of breast tumors, draining lymph nodes, adjacent tissues. Germline-derived CDR1 and CDR2 are DFQATT and SNEGSKA (reference sequence). V lost 2 bases and J 4 bases, leaving 14 bases between the germline ends. The CDR3 contains 14 residues. The lymph nodes were axillary draining lymph nodes from breast cancer patients. Notes on the study in general: Findings are consistent with lymph node origin and intratumoral expansion of most tumor T cells. That most tumor T cells come from lymph nodes remained unproven. Tumor and nontumor repertoires were significantly more similar in luminal-like than in basal-like breast cancer.

From the multiplex PCR reads, TCRdb called clonotypes with MiXCR, one entry per CDR3 protein. The sample consists of about 200,000 distinct CDR3 sequences, 31% of them appearing once. A note on this clonotype: Its antigen is currently unknown.

Sequenced sample: axillary lymph node tissue. The TCR was taken from a female donor with breast cancer. Some clones in this sample may be carry-over from other donors' samples. The rearrangement joins TRBV20-1 to TRBJ2-5, with a weak D call TRBD1 (6 bases). The CDR3 DNA sequence: TGCAGTGCTAGACTGTGGGACAAGAGAGAGACCCAGTACTTC. This gives the protein CSARLWDKRETQYF.